This T cell receptor beta chain was profiled in a study of T cells after yellow fever vaccination. Germline lookup yields CDR1 KGHSH and CDR2 LQKENI. CDR3 length: 13 amino acids. Template-switching 5'RACE yielded the TCR cDNA; a universal primer site and UMIs were added in the process. TCRdb passed the 5' RACE reads through MiXCR, listing each CDR3 protein once. The sample records some 600,000 distinct CDR3 sequences, 17% being singletons. Study-wide findings and caveats: CD4 and CD8 compartments shared a small share of clonotypes, likely from convergent recombination. The study noted that FACS-sorted repertoires could contain abundant clonotypes contaminating from the bulk population. A faster peak, day 5 versus 15, was reached by the weaker secondary response.

This clonotype was counted ten times or more. The antigen remains undetermined. Mismatch with germline at one junction end may stem from a read error. Sequenced material: PBMCs, taken less than 6 days after the first yellow fever vaccination. The TCR was taken from a man aged 18 to 30 who received the YFV17D yellow fever vaccine. The chain has TRBV18 and TRBJ1-1; D unclear. CDR3 residues: CASSSGENTEAFF. CDR3 in DNA: TGCGCCAGCAGCTCCGGGGAGAACACTGAAGCTTTCTTT.